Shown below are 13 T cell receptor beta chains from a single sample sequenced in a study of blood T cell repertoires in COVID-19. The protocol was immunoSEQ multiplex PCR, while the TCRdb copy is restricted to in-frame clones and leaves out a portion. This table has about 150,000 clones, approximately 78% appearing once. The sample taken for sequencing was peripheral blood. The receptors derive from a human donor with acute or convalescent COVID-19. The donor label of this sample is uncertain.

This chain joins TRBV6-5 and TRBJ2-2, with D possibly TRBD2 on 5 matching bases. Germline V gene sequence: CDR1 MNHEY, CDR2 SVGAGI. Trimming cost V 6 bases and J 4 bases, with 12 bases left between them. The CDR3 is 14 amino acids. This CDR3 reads CASRRARATGELFF. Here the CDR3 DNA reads TGTGCCAGCAGGAGGGCGAGGGCCACCGGGGAGCTGTTTTTT.

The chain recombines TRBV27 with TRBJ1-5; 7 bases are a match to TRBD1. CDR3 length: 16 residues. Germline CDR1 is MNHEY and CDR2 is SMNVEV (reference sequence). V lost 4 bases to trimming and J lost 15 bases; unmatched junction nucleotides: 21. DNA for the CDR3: TGTGCCAGCAGTTCAATTATCGCCACCCGGGACAGTGAAGTGCATTTT. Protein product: CASSSIIATRDSEVHF.

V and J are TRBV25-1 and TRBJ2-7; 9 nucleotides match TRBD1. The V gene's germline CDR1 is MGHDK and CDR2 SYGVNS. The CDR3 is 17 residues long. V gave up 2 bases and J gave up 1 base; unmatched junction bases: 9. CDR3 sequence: CASSELPRGQGSYEQYF. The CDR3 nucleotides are TGTGCCAGCAGTGAACTGCCCCGAGGACAGGGGTCCTACGAGCAGTACTTC.

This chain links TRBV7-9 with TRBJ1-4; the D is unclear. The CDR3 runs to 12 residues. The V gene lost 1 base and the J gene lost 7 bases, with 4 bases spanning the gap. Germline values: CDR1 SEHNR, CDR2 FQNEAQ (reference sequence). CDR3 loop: CASSLGGEKLFF. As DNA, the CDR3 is TGTGCCAGCAGCTTAGGAGGTGAAAAACTGTTTTTT.

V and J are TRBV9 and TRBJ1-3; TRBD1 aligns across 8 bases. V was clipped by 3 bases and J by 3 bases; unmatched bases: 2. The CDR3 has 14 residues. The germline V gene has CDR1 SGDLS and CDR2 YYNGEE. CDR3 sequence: CASSGQGFGNTIYF. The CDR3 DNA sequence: TGTGCCAGCAGCGGACAGGGGTTTGGAAACACCATATATTTT.

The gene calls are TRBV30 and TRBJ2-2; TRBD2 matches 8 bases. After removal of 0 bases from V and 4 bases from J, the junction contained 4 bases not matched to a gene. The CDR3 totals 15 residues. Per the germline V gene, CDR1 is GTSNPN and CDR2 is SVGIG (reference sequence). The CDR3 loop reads CAWSVGLAGTGELFF. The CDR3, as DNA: TGTGCCTGGAGTGTGGGCCTAGCGGGCACCGGGGAGCTGTTTTTT. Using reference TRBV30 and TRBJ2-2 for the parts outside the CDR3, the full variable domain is SQTIHQWPATLVQPVGSPLSLECTVEGTSNPNLYWYRQAAGRGLQLLFYSVGIGQISSEVPQNLSASRPQDRQFILSSKKLLLSDSGFYLCAWSVGLAGTGELFFGEGSRLTVL.

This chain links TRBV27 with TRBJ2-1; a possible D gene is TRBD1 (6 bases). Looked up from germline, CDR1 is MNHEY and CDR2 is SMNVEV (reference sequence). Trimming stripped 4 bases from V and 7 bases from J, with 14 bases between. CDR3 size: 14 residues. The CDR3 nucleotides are TGTGCCAGCAGTTCGGGGAACAGGGCTAATGAGCAGTTCTTC. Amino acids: CASSSGNRANEQFF.

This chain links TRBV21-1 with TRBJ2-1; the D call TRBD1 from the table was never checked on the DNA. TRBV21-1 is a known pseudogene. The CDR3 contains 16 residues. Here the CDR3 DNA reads TGTGCCAGCAGCAAACGGACAACACCAAAGACCAATGAGCAGTTCTTC. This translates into CASSKRTTPKTNEQFF.

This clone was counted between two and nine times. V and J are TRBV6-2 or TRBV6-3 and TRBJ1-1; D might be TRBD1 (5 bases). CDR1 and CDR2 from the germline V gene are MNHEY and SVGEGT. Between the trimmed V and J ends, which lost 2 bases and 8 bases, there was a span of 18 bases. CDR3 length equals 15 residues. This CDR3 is CASSYNHRDGGEAFF. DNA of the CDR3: TGTGCCAGCAGTTACAACCACCGGGACGGGGGAGAAGCTTTCTTT.

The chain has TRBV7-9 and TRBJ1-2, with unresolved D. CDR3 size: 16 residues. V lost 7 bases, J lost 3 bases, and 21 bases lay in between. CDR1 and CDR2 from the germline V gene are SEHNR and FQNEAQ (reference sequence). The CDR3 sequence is CASIAHLLGRDYGYTF. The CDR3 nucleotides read TGTGCCAGCATCGCGCACCTTCTTGGGAGAGACTATGGCTACACCTTC.

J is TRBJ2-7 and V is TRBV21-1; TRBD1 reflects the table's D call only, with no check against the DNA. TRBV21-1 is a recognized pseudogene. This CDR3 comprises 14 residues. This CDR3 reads CASSSPGQIYEQYF. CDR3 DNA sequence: TGTGCCAGCAGCAGCCCGGGACAAATCTACGAGCAGTACTTC.

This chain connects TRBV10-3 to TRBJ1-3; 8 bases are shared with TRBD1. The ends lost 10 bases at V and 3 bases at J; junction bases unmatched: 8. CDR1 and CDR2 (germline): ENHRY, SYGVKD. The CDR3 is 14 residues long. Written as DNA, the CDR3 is TGTGCCACCAGACAGGGGTATGATGGAAACACCATATATTTT. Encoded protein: CATRQGYDGNTIYF.

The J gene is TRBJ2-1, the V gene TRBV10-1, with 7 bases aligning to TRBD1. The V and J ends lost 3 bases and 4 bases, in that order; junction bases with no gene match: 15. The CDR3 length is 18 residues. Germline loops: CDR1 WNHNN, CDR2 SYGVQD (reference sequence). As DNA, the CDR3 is TGCGCCAGCAGTGACTCGACGTTACAGGGGCAGGGGTACAATGAGCAGTTCTTC. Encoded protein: CASSDSTLQGQGYNEQFF.